This T cell receptor (beta chain) was obtained from a study of neurological immune-mediated disorders. Via MiXCR, TCRdb re-called the 5' RACE reads, giving one row per CDR3 protein. In the table there are approximately 32,000 distinct CDR3 sequences, about 7% of which are singletons. The table lists this clonotype with many counts. The CDR3 runs to 15 residues. CDR1 and CDR2 from the germline V gene are SGHTA and FQGTGA. V lost 5 bases, J lost 1 base, and 6 bases stayed unmatched. The unsorted libraries originated from 2 million PBMCs that had been stored at -80 C. This sequence originates from a woman aged 40 to 50 in good health. The sequenced sample consisted of PBMCs. The chain employs TRBV7-3 and TRBJ2-7, with 9 nucleotides matching TRBD1. CDR3 loop: CASSLTGTGSYEQYF. The CDR3 DNA is TGTGCCAGCAGCCTTACCGGGACAGGGTCCTACGAGCAGTACTTC.